What follows are 25 T cell receptor beta chains derived from one specimen sequenced in a study of neurological immune-mediated disorders. One entry per CDR3 protein, called by TCRdb with MiXCR from the 5' RACE reads. The sample records tens of thousands of distinct CDR3 sequences, over 4% being singletons. Specimen: PBMCs. Receptor source: a man aged 45 to 65 with multiple sclerosis.

The sample holds many counts of this clonotype. DNA for the CDR3: TGCGCCAGCAGCCAAATGGGCGGGAGCTCCTACAATGAGCAGTTCTTC. Translation gives CASSQMGGSSYNEQFF. The V gene is TRBV4-1, the J gene TRBJ2-1, with 7 bases that match TRBD2. The germline gives CDR1 MGHRA, CDR2 YSYEKL. CDR3 length equals 16 residues. V lost 2 bases to trimming and J lost 0 bases; unmatched junction nucleotides: 4.

This clonotype occurred many times. The rearrangement links TRBV28 to TRBJ2-3; TRBD2 matches 10 bases. CDR3 length equals 14 residues. Per germline, CDR1 MDHEN and CDR2 SYDVKM. V shed 6 bases and J 4 bases; nucleotides not matched to a gene: 4. CDR3 DNA: TGTGCCAGCAGCCGGAGCGGGAGGGCAGATACGCAGTATTTT. The encoded protein is CASSRSGRADTQYF.

This clonotype has at least ten counts. The chain employs TRBV18 and TRBJ2-7; TRBD1 is a possible D gene (5 bases). The V gene's germline CDR1 is KGHSH and CDR2 LQKENI. The CDR3 sequence is 13 residues long. Trimming took 4 bases from V and 0 from J, leaving 7 bases between them. As DNA, the CDR3 is TGTGCCAGCTCACTAGGGGTCTCCTACGAGCAGTACTTC. Protein sequence: CASSLGVSYEQYF.

On this clonotype: At one end, the junction sequence differs from germline, possibly due to a read error. J is TRBJ2-3 and V is TRBV7-7; tentatively, D is TRBD1 (5 bases). Germline V gene data show CDR1 as SSHAT and CDR2 as FNYEAQ (reference sequence). CDR3 length: 14 amino acids. The CDR3 DNA reads as TGTGCTAGCAGCTTAGGAATTCAGGGAGATACGCAGTATTTT. Translated, it gives CASSLGIQGDTQYF.

In this sample, this clonotype turned up many times. This rearrangement joins TRBV20-1 to TRBJ2-1; 10 nucleotides match TRBD2. Germline CDR1 and CDR2: DFQATT and SNEGSKA (reference sequence). This CDR3 is 14 amino acids long. The V gene end was trimmed by 3 bases and the J gene end by 8 bases; junction bases not matched to a gene: 7. CDR3 protein: CSASPSGSGYEQFF. The CDR3 coding sequence is TGCAGTGCTAGTCCTAGCGGGAGTGGGTATGAGCAGTTCTTC.

At least ten counts were recorded for this clonotype. This chain uses TRBV11-1 with TRBJ2-2, with 7 bases fitting TRBD2. V gave up 5 bases and J gave up 5 bases; unmatched junction bases: 2. This CDR3 spans 13 amino acids. The germline V gene has CDR1 SGHAT and CDR2 FQDESV (reference sequence). The CDR3 DNA is TGTGCCAGCAGCCGAGCGGGGACCGGGGAGCTGTTTTTT. It translates to CASSRAGTGELFF. Full variable domain (rest looked up from reference TRBV11-1 and TRBJ2-2): EAEVAQSPRYKITEKSQAVAFWCDPISGHATLYWYRQILGQGPELLVQFQDESVVDDSQLPKDRFSAERLKGVDSTLKIQPAELGDSAMYLCASSRAGTGELFFGEGSRLTVL.

V is TRBV20-1 and J is TRBJ1-3, with D possibly TRBD1 on 6 matching bases. V dropped 2 bases and J dropped 6 bases, with 17 bases sitting between them. The CDR3 runs 15 residues. Germline V gene data show CDR1 as DFQATT and CDR2 as SNEGSKA (reference sequence). CDR3 nucleotide sequence: TGCAGTGCTAGAAGGACAGAATGGGCCGCAAACACCATATATTTT. It yields the protein CSARRTEWAANTIYF.

This clonotype has a handful of counts. The J gene is TRBJ1-3, the V gene TRBV20-1; no definite D call. CDR1 is DFQATT, CDR2 SNEGSKA, per germline (reference sequence). CDR3 length: 14 amino acids. Trimming removed 0 bases at V and 1 base at J, with 7 bases between. The chain's CDR3 is CSARDNQSGNTIYF. Written as DNA, the CDR3 is TGCAGTGCTAGAGATAACCAATCTGGAAACACCATATATTTT.

This clonotype was picked up many times. The chain couples TRBV5-1 to TRBJ2-7, with D tentatively TRBD2 (6 bases). This CDR3 has 14 residues. Germline assignment: CDR1 SGHRS and CDR2 YFSETQ. Trimming took off 4 bases at V and 3 bases at J, with 14 bases between the two ends. As DNA, the CDR3 is TGCGCCAGCAGCACCCACCCGGGAGTCTACGAGCAGTACTTC. Translating gives CASSTHPGVYEQYF.

In this sample, this clonotype turned up many times. The chain is built from TRBV11-3 and TRBJ2-7; either TRBD1 or TRBD2 may fit D (5 bases each). The CDR3 covers 17 residues. Germline V lookup: CDR1 SGHNT, CDR2 YENEEA. The V end was cut by 5 bases, the J end by 2 bases, with 22 bases between. The CDR3 loop is CASSRQPTGTPTYEQYF. The CDR3 DNA is TGTGCCAGCAGCCGACAACCCACTGGGACGCCGACCTACGAGCAGTACTTC.

This rearrangement joins TRBV6-5 to TRBJ2-3, with D possibly TRBD2 on 5 matching bases. CDR3 length: 16 amino acids. Deletions cut 0 bases from V and 2 bases from J, with 12 bases between. The V gene's germline CDR1 is MNHEY and CDR2 SVGAGI. CDR3 sequence: CASSYSVGEYTDTQYF. DNA of the CDR3: TGTGCCAGCAGTTACTCAGTCGGGGAATACACAGATACGCAGTATTTT.

This clonotype was observed a handful of times. The chain employs TRBV20-1 and TRBJ2-3; TRBD2 agrees at 14 bases. V shed 0 bases, J shed 3 bases, and the junction held 2 bases outside the gene matches. The CDR3 length is 16 residues. Per the germline V gene, CDR1 is DFQATT and CDR2 is SNEGSKA (reference sequence). The CDR3 DNA reads TGCAGTGCTAGAGATAGGACTAGCGGGAGGACAGATACGCAGTATTTT. Protein sequence: CSARDRTSGRTDTQYF.

In its sample, this clonotype was seen many times. The chain has TRBV5-1 and TRBJ2-5; no clear D. Per the germline V gene, CDR1 is SGHRS and CDR2 is YFSETQ. V was clipped by 3 bases and J by 0 bases, with 6 bases between them. The CDR3 is 13 amino acids. This chain's CDR3 is CASSWNHQETQYF. In DNA, the CDR3 is TGCGCCAGCAGCTGGAATCACCAAGAGACCCAGTACTTC.

The chain joins TRBV5-1 to TRBJ2-3; 8 positions agree with TRBD1. J lost 5 bases, V lost 5 bases, and 13 bases had no gene match. The CDR3 is 16 amino acids. Germline CDR1 SGHRS, CDR2 YFSETQ. DNA for the CDR3: TGCGCCAGCAGTTTTACCGGGACAGGAAGAGGAGATACGCAGTATTTT. Residues: CASSFTGTGRGDTQYF.

Many counts were recorded for this clonotype. This sequence joins TRBV20-1 and TRBJ2-3, with a possible D match to TRBD2 (6 bases). The CDR3 totals 12 residues. The germline CDR1 and CDR2 sequences are DFQATT and SNEGSKA (reference sequence). DNA for the CDR3: TGCACTTCTGGGACTAGCACAGATACGCAGTATTTT. It yields the protein CTSGTSTDTQYF.

This clonotype occurred many times. The DNA of the CDR3 is TGTGCCACCAGTGGAAGCAGGACTAGCGCTTACAATGAGCAGTTCTTC. The encoded protein is CATSGSRTSAYNEQFF. The V gene is TRBV24-1, the J gene TRBJ2-1; the match to TRBD2 covers 9 bases. There are 16 residues in the CDR3. CDR1 is KGHDR, CDR2 SFDVKD, per germline. Trimming cost V 5 bases and J 4 bases; bases outside gene matches: 8.

This clonotype was seen at least ten times. The gene calls are TRBV20-1 and TRBJ2-5; D may be TRBD2 (6 bases). CDR3 length: 15 amino acids. Germline CDR1 reads DFQATT; CDR2 reads SNEGSKA (reference sequence). Trimming took 6 bases from V and 6 from J, leaving 23 bases between them. The chain's CDR3 is CSAWAGQVGGKTQYF. As DNA, the CDR3 is TGCAGTGCGTGGGCGGGGCAGGTGGGAGGAAAGACCCAGTACTTC.

In its sample, this clonotype was seen many times. CDR3 sequence: CATSRREAGQPQHF. CDR3 bases: TGTGCCACCAGCCGAAGGGAGGCAGGGCAGCCCCAGCATTTT. V and J are TRBV15 and TRBJ1-5; possibly TRBD1 for D (5 bases). The CDR3 totals 14 residues. CDR1 LNHNV and CDR2 YYDKDF come from the germline V gene (reference sequence). Trimming removed 5 bases at V and 7 bases at J, with 15 bases between.

V usage is TRBV10-3 and J usage is TRBJ1-5; D not certain. V lost 0 bases, J lost 2 bases, and 11 bases lay in between. Germline V gene data show CDR1 as ENHRY and CDR2 as SYGVKD. CDR3 length: 16 amino acids. The CDR3 is CAISESLLPGNQPQHF. DNA for the CDR3: TGTGCCATCAGTGAGTCACTTCTGCCGGGCAATCAGCCCCAGCATTTT.

In this sample, this clonotype turned up many times. The chain couples TRBV20-1 to TRBJ2-7; 10 bases match TRBD2. The CDR3 totals 13 residues. Trimming cost V 5 bases and J 4 bases; bases outside gene matches: 5. Germline-derived CDR1 and CDR2 are DFQATT and SNEGSKA (reference sequence). The CDR3 sequence: CSAASGRVYEQYF. As DNA, the CDR3 is TGCAGTGCTGCAAGCGGGAGGGTTTACGAGCAGTACTTC.

This clonotype was counted between two and nine times. The gene calls are TRBV18 and TRBJ2-5, with 7 bases that match TRBD2. The CDR3 has 16 amino acids. The germline V gene encodes CDR1 KGHSH and CDR2 LQKENI. V dropped 0 bases and J dropped 5; count of bases not matched to a gene: 9. The CDR3 loop reads CASSPPKAGTAETQYF. The CDR3 region has the DNA TGTGCCAGCTCACCACCAAAAGCGGGAACGGCTGAGACCCAGTACTTC.

There are many counts of this clonotype. V is TRBV12-3 or TRBV12-4 and J is TRBJ2-5; TRBD2 might be the D (6 bases). V lost 6 bases to trimming and J lost 1 base, with 12 bases between them. This CDR3 has 14 residues. The CDR3 DNA is TGTGCCAGCAGCATTAGCGGACTCCAAGAGACCCAGTACTTC. Translation: CASSISGLQETQYF.

This clonotype was detected many times. V and J are TRBV10-3 and TRBJ2-7, with 11 nucleotides matching TRBD2. The J segment lost 0 bases and the V segment lost 3 bases, leaving 7 bases of the junction unmatched. Germline CDR1 is ENHRY and CDR2 is SYGVKD. The CDR3 totals 17 residues. CDR3 coding DNA: TGTGCCATCAGTGAAACTAGCGGGGGATTTAGCTCCTACGAGCAGTACTTC. It codes for CAISETSGGFSSYEQYF.

This clonotype was seen repeatedly, ten times or more. The CDR3 DNA follows: TGTGCCAGCAGTGACCACGCCATTACAGGCTCATATGGCTACACCTTC. Translated, it gives CASSDHAITGSYGYTF. The rearrangement links TRBV6-5 to TRBJ1-2, with D possibly TRBD1 on 5 matching bases. V was cut by 5 bases and J by 5 bases, with 21 bases left in between. Germline CDR1 and CDR2: MNHEY and SVGAGI. CDR3 size: 16 residues.

This clonotype was counted at least ten times. The chain is built from TRBV6-6 and TRBJ1-5, with TRBD1 matching over 9 bases. V dropped 7 bases and J dropped 6; count of bases not matched to a gene: 7. The CDR3 has 14 residues. The germline V gene has CDR1 MNHNY and CDR2 SVGAGI (reference sequence). The CDR3 sequence: CASTGTGRAQPQHF. The CDR3 DNA follows: TGTGCCAGCACCGGGACAGGGAGGGCTCAGCCCCAGCATTTT.